These 24 T cell receptor beta chains share one sample of origin, sequenced in a study of T-cell memory formation after mild COVID-19 (dated by TCRdb to 2020 to 2022). Library preparation employed 5' RACE. The sequencer listed for this sample is Illumina NovaSeq 6000. In TCRdb, the public reads were trimmed at Q25 with fastp and aligned with MiXCR, with productive beta chains retained. Rows with a matching CDR3 protein are joined into one entry that keeps the most common DNA and genes. This sample gives around 250,000 distinct CDR3 sequences in total; over 15% of them show up just once. More than 20% of the sample comes from the top ten. Sequencing was done on a sample of PBMCs or a T cell subset sorted from them (not recorded which). These receptor sequences come from a man between 18 and 35 years old who had mild COVID-19 (a few samples of this study predate the infection). The sample titles of this study are shuffled in the database, so cell type and time point are left out; the donor was told from shared clones.

In DNA, the CDR3 is TGTGCCAGCAGCGTACTACCGTGGGGCCAGCCCCAGCATTTT. Protein: CASSVLPWGQPQHF. This chain joins TRBV9 and TRBJ1-5, with a possible D match to TRBD1 (5 bases). Looked up from germline, CDR1 is SGDLS and CDR2 is YYNGEE. The CDR3 is made up of 14 amino acids. With 1 base removed from V and 7 bases from J, the gap between germline ends came to 12 bases.

The rearrangement uses TRBV20-1 and TRBJ2-7; 7 positions agree with TRBD1. CDR3 length: 14 amino acids. Germline values: CDR1 DFQATT, CDR2 SNEGSKA (reference sequence). V was pared by 0 bases and J by 4 bases, with 6 bases of the junction left unmatched. CDR3 sequence reads: CSARDEGTDYEQYF. The CDR3, as DNA: TGCAGTGCTAGAGATGAAGGGACAGATTACGAGCAGTACTTC.

The chain is built from TRBV11-2 and TRBJ1-1; D may be TRBD1 (5 bases). CDR1 and CDR2 from the germline V gene are SGHAT and FQNNGV. CDR3 size: 18 residues. The germline V and J ends were trimmed by 0 bases and 5 bases, with 22 bases remaining between them. CDR3 coding DNA: TGTGCCAGCAGCTTAGACTGGTCTCTGGGGGGGTTGGAGACTGAAGCTTTCTTT. It translates to CASSLDWSLGGLETEAFF.

There are a few counts of this clonotype. V gene TRBV9 combines with J gene TRBJ1-2; a possible D gene is TRBD1 (6 bases). The CDR3 length is 14 residues. Trimming shortened V by 3 bases and J by 6 bases, and 15 bases separated the two germline ends. Germline lookup yields CDR1 SGDLS and CDR2 YYNGEE. CDR3 amino acids: CASSANRELNGYTF. The CDR3 DNA follows: TGTGCCAGCAGCGCCAACAGGGAACTTAATGGCTACACCTTC.

This clonotype was detected a few times. V usage is TRBV5-1 and J usage is TRBJ1-2; D is uncertain. The germline gives CDR1 SGHRS, CDR2 YFSETQ. The CDR3 totals 13 residues. V was clipped by 1 base and J by 6 bases, with 10 bases between them. The DNA for the CDR3 is TGCGCCAGCAGCTTGAGTCCACGGAATGGCTACACCTTC. This encodes CASSLSPRNGYTF.

This rearrangement joins TRBV6-2 or TRBV6-3 to TRBJ2-7, with D unresolved. The CDR3 extends over 12 amino acids. V was clipped by 4 bases and J by 4 bases, with 8 bases between them. Germline CDR1 and CDR2: MNHEY and SVGEGT. The CDR3 here is CASSSSRYEQYF. The CDR3 DNA follows: TGTGCCAGCAGTTCCTCAAGATACGAGCAGTACTTC.

The chain is built from TRBV11-2 and TRBJ2-3; weak D call: TRBD1 (5 bases). V shed 4 bases and J shed 4 bases, with 9 bases lying between them. CDR1 and CDR2 (germline): SGHAT, FQNNGV. CDR3 length equals 13 residues. For the CDR3, the DNA is TGTGCCAGCAGCTGGACACCGCCAGATACGCAGTATTTT. Residues: CASSWTPPDTQYF.

CDR3 amino acids: CASSVSGGSYNEQFF. The CDR3 region has the DNA TGTGCCAGCAGTGTTAGCGGGGGCTCCTACAATGAGCAGTTCTTC. The chain couples TRBV2 to TRBJ2-1; 9 bases match TRBD2. This CDR3 has 15 residues. CDR1 is SNHLY, CDR2 FYNNEI, per germline. V trimming: 4 bases; J trimming: 0 bases; junction bases outside the gene matches: 1.

This clonotype was counted a few times. V is TRBV20-1 and J is TRBJ1-2, with D possibly matching TRBD1 (5 bases). The CDR3 has 11 residues. The V end lost 6 bases, the J end lost 8 bases, and 13 bases lay between the germline ends. CDR1 and CDR2 (germline): DFQATT, SNEGSKA (reference sequence). The CDR3 DNA reads as TGCAGTGCAAGGGACGTCCGGGGCTACACCTTC. It translates to CSARDVRGYTF.

At least ten counts were recorded for this clonotype. The chain joins TRBV4-3 to TRBJ2-6; tentatively, D is TRBD1 (6 bases). This CDR3 is 16 amino acids long. Trimming cost V 3 bases and J 0 bases, with 9 bases left between them. CDR1 is LGHNA, CDR2 YSLEER, per germline. In DNA form, the CDR3 reads TGCGCCAGCAGCCAGGACAGTCCCTCTGGGGCCAACGTCCTGACTTTC. Translated, it gives CASSQDSPSGANVLTF.

This clonotype was picked up a small number of times. The chain carries TRBV14 and TRBJ2-7; TRBD1 matches at 8 bases. Germline V gene lookup returns CDR1 SGHDN and CDR2 FVKESK. CDR3 length: 18 residues. V lost 0 bases to trimming and J lost 2 bases; unmatched junction nucleotides: 12. The CDR3 reads CASSQDRGTGKCPYEQYV. Written as DNA, the CDR3 is TGTGCCAGCAGCCAAGATAGGGGGACAGGAAAATGTCCCTACGAGCAGTACGTC.

The chain joins TRBV5-1 to TRBJ1-1; 8 bases map to TRBD1. V lost 4 bases and J lost 0; bases outside the gene matches: 5. The CDR3 loop spans 15 amino acids. CDR1 SGHRS and CDR2 YFSETQ come from the germline V gene. Here the CDR3 DNA reads TGCGCCAGCAGCCCGGACAGGGCAATGAACACTGAAGCTTTCTTT. Its translation: CASSPDRAMNTEAFF.

This clonotype was counted a few times. This chain uses TRBV9 with TRBJ1-1; 9 nucleotides line up with TRBD1. This CDR3 spans 16 amino acids. Germline V gene data show CDR1 as SGDLS and CDR2 as YYNGEE. With V trimmed by 3 bases and J by 4 bases, 10 bases remained unmatched. In DNA form, the CDR3 reads TGTGCCAGCAGCGCCCGACAGGGGGATCGGTTCACTGAAGCTTTCTTT. Protein: CASSARQGDRFTEAFF.

This clonotype was observed a few times. The V gene is TRBV7-8, the J gene TRBJ2-5; D is undetermined. This CDR3 contains 15 residues. Deletions cut 5 bases from V and 6 bases from J, with 19 bases between. Germline values: CDR1 SGHVS, CDR2 FQNEAQ. CDR3 amino acids: CASSPSRLEIKTQYF. The CDR3 DNA is TGTGCCAGCAGCCCCTCCCGGCTAGAGATTAAGACCCAGTACTTC.

This chain links TRBV20-1 with TRBJ1-2; D might be TRBD1 (6 bases). This CDR3 spans 15 amino acids. The V gene lost 3 bases and the J gene lost 3 bases, with 17 bases spanning the gap. Germline lookup yields CDR1 DFQATT and CDR2 SNEGSKA (reference sequence). The chain's CDR3 is CSASLQGGIYYGYTF. CDR3 sequence (DNA): TGCAGTGCTAGTTTACAGGGAGGGATTTACTATGGCTACACCTTC.

The V gene is TRBV5-1, the J gene TRBJ2-7; 12 nucleotides align to TRBD2. CDR1 SGHRS and CDR2 YFSETQ come from the germline V gene. With 4 bases clipped from V and 4 bases from J, the junction kept 6 bases outside the gene matches. This CDR3 spans 15 amino acids. CDR3 coding DNA: TGCGCCAGCAGCGTGACTAGCGGGGGCCAGTACGAGCAGTACTTC. Protein product: CASSVTSGGQYEQYF.

In its sample, this clonotype was seen a few times. This chain connects TRBV4-2 to TRBJ1-2; D gene ambiguous. The germline V gene has CDR1 LGHNA and CDR2 YNFKEQ. This CDR3 comprises 15 residues. The V end lost 0 bases, the J end lost 5 bases, and 13 bases lay between the germline ends. The CDR3 loop is CASSQDLGVRYGYTF. CDR3 bases: TGTGCCAGCAGCCAAGATCTGGGAGTTAGGTATGGCTACACCTTC.

There are a few counts of this clonotype. The rearrangement joins TRBV7-2 to TRBJ2-1; 9 nucleotides match TRBD1. The J segment lost 1 base and the V segment lost 5 bases, leaving 6 bases of the junction unmatched. This CDR3 contains 16 residues. Germline V gives CDR1 SGHTA, CDR2 FQGNSA. The CDR3: CASSPRTGVSYNEQFF. CDR3 nucleotides: TGTGCCAGCAGCCCCCGGACAGGGGTGTCCTACAATGAGCAGTTCTTC.

The chain has TRBV20-1 and TRBJ2-2; TRBD2 might be the D (5 bases). Germline CDR1 reads DFQATT; CDR2 reads SNEGSKA (reference sequence). The CDR3 runs 14 residues. The V end was cut by 6 bases, the J end by 7 bases, with 18 bases between. CDR3: CSASGSWTGGELFF. CDR3 bases: TGCAGTGCCTCGGGATCTTGGACTGGCGGGGAGCTGTTTTTT.

This clonotype has only a few counts. The V and J genes are TRBV6-2 or TRBV6-3 and TRBJ2-7; no firm D call. Trimming left V 0 bases short and J 3 bases short, with 9 bases between. From germline, CDR1 is MNHEY and CDR2 SVGEGT. There are 14 residues in the CDR3. The CDR3 DNA reads TGTGCCAGCAGTTACTCGATAGAGAACTACGAGCAGTACTTC. This sequence encodes CASSYSIENYEQYF.

This clonotype was observed a handful of times. The rearrangement links TRBV24-1 to TRBJ1-2, with TRBD1 matching over 8 bases. This CDR3 has 16 residues. The junction had 8 bases not matched to a gene; V was cut back by 2 bases and J by 4 bases. From germline, CDR1 is KGHDR and CDR2 SFDVKD. The CDR3 DNA is TGTGCCACCAGTGATTACCCGACGACAGGGGCCTATGGCTACACCTTC. This gives the protein CATSDYPTTGAYGYTF.

This clonotype showed up just a few times. The chain uses TRBV6-5 and TRBJ1-2; 10 bases line up with TRBD1. Germline V CDR1 and CDR2: MNHEY, SVGAGI. With 2 bases clipped from V and 2 bases from J, the junction kept 2 bases outside the gene matches. The length of the CDR3 is 15 residues. As DNA, the CDR3 is TGTGCCAGCAGTTACAGGGACAGGGGCAACTATGGCTACACCTTC. It codes for CASSYRDRGNYGYTF.

This clonotype has just a few counts. This chain joins TRBV18 and TRBJ2-5, with D perhaps matching TRBD2 (6 bases). Per the germline V gene, CDR1 is KGHSH and CDR2 is LQKENI. The CDR3 contains 14 residues. Deletions cut 4 bases from V and 2 bases from J, with 11 bases between. The CDR3 DNA sequence: TGTGCCAGCTCACTCCCGGGAGCTCAAGAGACCCAGTACTTC. Amino acid sequence: CASSLPGAQETQYF.

This chain links TRBV29-1 with TRBJ2-4; D is possibly TRBD1 (6 bases). This CDR3 contains 15 residues. Looked up from germline, CDR1 is SQVTM and CDR2 is ANQGSEA. The V end was cut by 2 bases, the J end by 0 bases, with 11 bases between. The CDR3 sequence is CSVEKGGLAKNIQYF. The CDR3 DNA is TGCAGCGTTGAAAAAGGGGGTTTAGCCAAAAACATTCAGTACTTC.